The clone carrying this T cell receptor (beta chain) was seen more than once but under ten times. Its antigen remains unknown. Reverse transcription used about 0.45 to 1 ug RNA and random hexamers. TCRdb recomputed calls from the immunoSEQ multiplex PCR reads with MiXCR, one row per CDR3 protein. The sample holds roughly 50,000 distinct CDR3 sequences; over 85% are singletons and the top ten take about 0.5%. The sample originates from a study of CD8 T cells in Susac syndrome. Germline CDR1 SEHNR, CDR2 FQNEAQ (reference sequence). V lost 5 bases, J lost 7 bases, and 5 bases stayed unmatched. CDR3 length: 13 amino acids. The authors sequenced TCR beta from blood CD8+ and CD4+ T cells. The study, taken as a whole, reports: The study admitted that it had a relatively small number of individuals in its TCR sequencing and HLA analysis.

Material for sequencing was CD8+ T cells from PBMCs. The chain uses TRBV7-9 and TRBJ2-7; 10 nucleotides match TRBD2. The sequence derives from a human donor in good health. The CDR3 spells CASSPLTSGEQYF. CDR3 bases: TGTGCCAGCAGCCCACTGACTAGCGGGGAGCAGTACTTC.